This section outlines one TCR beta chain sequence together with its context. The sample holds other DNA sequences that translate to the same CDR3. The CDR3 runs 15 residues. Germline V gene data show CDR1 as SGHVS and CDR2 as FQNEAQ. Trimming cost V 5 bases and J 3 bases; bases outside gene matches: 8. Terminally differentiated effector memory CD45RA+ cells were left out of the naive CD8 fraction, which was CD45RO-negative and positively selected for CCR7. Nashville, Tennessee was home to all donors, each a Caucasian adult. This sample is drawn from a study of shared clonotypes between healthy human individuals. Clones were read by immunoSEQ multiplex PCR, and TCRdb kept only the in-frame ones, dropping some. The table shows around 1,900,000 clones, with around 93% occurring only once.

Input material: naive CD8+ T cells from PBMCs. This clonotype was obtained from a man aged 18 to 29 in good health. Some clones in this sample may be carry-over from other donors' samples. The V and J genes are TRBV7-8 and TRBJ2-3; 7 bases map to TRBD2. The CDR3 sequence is CASSLLAGVTDTQYF. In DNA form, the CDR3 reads TGTGCCAGCAGCCTCCTGGCGGGAGTTACAGATACGCAGTATTTT.